This T cell receptor beta chain came from a study of cytomegalovirus exposure and HLA in healthy donors. Findings and limits, study-wide: A previous analysis found most TCR beta V segments productive roughly 90% or roughly 30% of the time.

Primers for the PCR totalled 60 Vbeta and 13 Jbeta. Sequencing used immunoSEQ multiplex PCR; TCRdb keeps in-frame clones, though not all of them. Of roughly 180,000 clones listed, 70% to 90% are singletons. On this clone itself: Antigen: not known.

V lost 6 bases, J lost 0 bases, and 12 bases lay in between. The germline gives CDR1 KGHSH, CDR2 LQKENI. This CDR3 is 15 amino acids long. Sequencing used PBMCs. This chain uses TRBV18 with TRBJ1-3; D gene unclear. The sequence came from a girl under 18 in good health and CMV-seropositive. The CDR3 sequence is CASSQTTNSGNTIYF. The CDR3 DNA reads as TGTGCCAGCTCGCAGACGACAAACTCTGGAAACACCATATATTTT.